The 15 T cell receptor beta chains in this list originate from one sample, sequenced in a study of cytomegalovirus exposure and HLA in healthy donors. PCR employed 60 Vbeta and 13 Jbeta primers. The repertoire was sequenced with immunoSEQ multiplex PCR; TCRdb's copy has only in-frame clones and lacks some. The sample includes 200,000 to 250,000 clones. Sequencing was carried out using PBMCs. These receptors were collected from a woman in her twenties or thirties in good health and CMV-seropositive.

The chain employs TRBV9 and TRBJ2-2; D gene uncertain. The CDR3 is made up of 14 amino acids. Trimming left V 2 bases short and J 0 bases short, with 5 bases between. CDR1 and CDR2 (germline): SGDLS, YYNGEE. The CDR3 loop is CASSVQSNTGELFF. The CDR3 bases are TGTGCCAGCAGCGTCCAATCGAACACCGGGGAGCTGTTTTTT.

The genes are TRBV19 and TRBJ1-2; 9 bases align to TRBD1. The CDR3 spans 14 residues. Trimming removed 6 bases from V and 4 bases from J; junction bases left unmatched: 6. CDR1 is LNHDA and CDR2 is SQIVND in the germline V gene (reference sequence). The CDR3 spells CASSQDRGRYGYTF. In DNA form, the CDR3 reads TGTGCCAGTAGCCAGGACAGGGGCCGCTATGGCTACACCTTC.

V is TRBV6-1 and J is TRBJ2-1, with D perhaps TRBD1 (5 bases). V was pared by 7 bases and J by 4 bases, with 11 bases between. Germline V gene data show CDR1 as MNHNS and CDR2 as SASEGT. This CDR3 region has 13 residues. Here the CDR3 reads CASTEGAYNEQFF. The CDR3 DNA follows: TGTGCCAGCACCGAAGGGGCTTACAATGAGCAGTTCTTC.

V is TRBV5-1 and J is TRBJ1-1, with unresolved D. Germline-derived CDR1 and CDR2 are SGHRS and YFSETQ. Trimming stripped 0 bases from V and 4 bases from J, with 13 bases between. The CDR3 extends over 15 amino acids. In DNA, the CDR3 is TGCGCCAGCAGCTTGGTTGGCGCCCCTAGCACTGAAGCTTTCTTT. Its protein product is CASSLVGAPSTEAFF.

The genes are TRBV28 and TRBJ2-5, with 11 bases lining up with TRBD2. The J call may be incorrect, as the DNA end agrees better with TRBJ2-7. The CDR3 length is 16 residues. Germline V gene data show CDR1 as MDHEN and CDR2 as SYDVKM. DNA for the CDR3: TGTGCCAGCAGTTTATTCGGGACTAGCGGATCCTACGAGCAGTACTTC. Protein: CASSLFGTSGSYEQYF.

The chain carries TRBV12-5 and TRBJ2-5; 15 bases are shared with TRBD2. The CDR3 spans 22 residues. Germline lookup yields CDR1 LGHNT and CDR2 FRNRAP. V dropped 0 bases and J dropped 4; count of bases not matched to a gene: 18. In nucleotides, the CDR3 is TGTGCTAGTGGTTTGGTACTTTGGGGTAGGGGGACTAGCGGGGGGCCGAGAGAGACCCAGTACTTC. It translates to CASGLVLWGRGTSGGPRETQYF.

The CDR3 here is CSVARTETNYGYTF. Written as DNA, the CDR3 is TGCAGCGTTGCAAGGACAGAAACTAACTATGGCTACACCTTC. The chain couples TRBV29-1 to TRBJ1-2; tentatively, D is TRBD1 (6 bases). V was trimmed by 4 bases and J by 0 bases, leaving 12 bases between them. The germline V gene has CDR1 SQVTM and CDR2 ANQGSEA. The CDR3 covers 14 residues. Combining the CDR3 with reference TRBV29-1 and TRBJ1-2 gives the whole variable domain SAVISQKPSRDICQRGTSLTIQCQVDSQVTMMFWYRQQPGQSLTLIATANQGSEATYESGFVIDKFPISRPNLTFSTLTVSNMSPEDSSIYLCSVARTETNYGYTFGSGTRLTVV.

The CDR3 nucleotides read TGCGCCAGCAGCCAAGTTACTAGCGGATCTAGCACAGATACGCAGTATTTT. It specifies CASSQVTSGSSTDTQYF. The V gene is TRBV4-3, the J gene TRBJ2-3, with 8 positions matching TRBD2. With V trimmed by 1 base and J by 0 bases, 6 bases remained unmatched. This CDR3 comprises 17 residues. Germline CDR1 reads LGHNA; CDR2 reads YSLEER.

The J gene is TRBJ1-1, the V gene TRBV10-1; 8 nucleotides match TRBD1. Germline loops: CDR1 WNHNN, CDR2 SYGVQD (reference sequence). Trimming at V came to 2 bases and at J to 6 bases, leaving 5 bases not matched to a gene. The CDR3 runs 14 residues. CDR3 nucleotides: TGCGCCAGCAGTGAGAGGTACAGGGGGGCTGAAGCTTTCTTT. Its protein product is CASSERYRGAEAFF.

CDR3 coding DNA: TGTGCCAGCAGTCCTACTACAGGGGGCTACACTGAAGCTTTCTTT. It encodes CASSPTTGGYTEAFF. The chain joins TRBV28 to TRBJ1-1, with 9 nucleotides matching TRBD1. J gave up 3 bases and V 5 bases, and 7 bases lay outside the gene matches. The germline gives CDR1 MDHEN, CDR2 SYDVKM. The length of the CDR3 is 15 residues. Variable domain in full (rest from reference TRBV28 and TRBJ1-1): DVKVTQSSRYLVKRTGEKVFLECVQDMDHENMFWYRQDPGLGLRLIYFSYDVKMKEKGDIPEGYSVSREKKERFSLILESASTNQTSMYLCASSPTTGGYTEAFFGQGTRLTVV.

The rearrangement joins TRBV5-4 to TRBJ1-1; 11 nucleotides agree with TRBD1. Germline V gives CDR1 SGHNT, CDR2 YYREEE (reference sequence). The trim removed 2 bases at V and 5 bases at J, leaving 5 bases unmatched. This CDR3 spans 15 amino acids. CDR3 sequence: CASSLGGTGGTEAFF. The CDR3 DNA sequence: TGTGCCAGCAGCTTAGGTGGGACAGGGGGGACTGAAGCTTTCTTT.

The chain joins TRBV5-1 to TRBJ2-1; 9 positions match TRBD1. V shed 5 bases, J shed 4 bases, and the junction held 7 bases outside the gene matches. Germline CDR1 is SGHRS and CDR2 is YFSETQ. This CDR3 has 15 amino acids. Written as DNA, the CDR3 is TGCGCCAGCAGTTTCGGACAGGGGAGGTACAATGAGCAGTTCTTC. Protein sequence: CASSFGQGRYNEQFF.

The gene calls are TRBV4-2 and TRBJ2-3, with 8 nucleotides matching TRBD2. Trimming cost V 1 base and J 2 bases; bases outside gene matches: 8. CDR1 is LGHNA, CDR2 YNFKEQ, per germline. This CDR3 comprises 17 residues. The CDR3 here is CASSQGASGGYTDTQYF. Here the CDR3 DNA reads TGTGCCAGCAGCCAAGGGGCCAGCGGGGGTTACACAGATACGCAGTATTTT.

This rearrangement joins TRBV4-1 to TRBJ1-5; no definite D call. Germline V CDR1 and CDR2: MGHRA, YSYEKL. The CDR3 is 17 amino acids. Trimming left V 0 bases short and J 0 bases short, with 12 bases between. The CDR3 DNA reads TGCGCCAGCAGCCAAGAGTGGAGCTTTTATAGCAATCAGCCCCAGCATTTT. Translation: CASSQEWSFYSNQPQHF.

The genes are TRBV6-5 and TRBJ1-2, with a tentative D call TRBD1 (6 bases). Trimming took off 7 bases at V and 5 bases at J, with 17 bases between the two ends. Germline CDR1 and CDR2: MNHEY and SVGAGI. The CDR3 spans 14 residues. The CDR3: CASIKSGTTYGYTF. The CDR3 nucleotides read TGTGCCAGCATAAAGTCCGGGACAACATATGGCTACACCTTC.